This T cell receptor beta chain was profiled in a study of blood T cell repertoires in COVID-19. This CDR3 contains 14 residues. Germline V CDR1 and CDR2: DFQATT, SNEGSKA (reference sequence). Trimming stripped 3 bases from V and 4 bases from J, with 13 bases between. Produced via immunoSEQ multiplex PCR; TCRdb's table is partial and in-frame only. The repertoire holds some 150,000 clones, with roughly 80% as singletons. This TCR derives from a woman aged 80 or over with acute or convalescent COVID-19. The chain joins TRBV20-1 to TRBJ1-3; weak D call: TRBD1 (6 bases). The sequencing sample was made of peripheral blood. Here the CDR3 DNA reads TGCAGTGCTAGTGGGGGGCGAGTCGGAAACACCATATATTTT. It encodes CSASGGRVGNTIYF.